These 18 T cell receptor beta chains came from one sample sequenced in a study of OX40 agonist ivuxolimab in advanced cancers. Using immunoSEQ multiplex PCR, the repertoire was profiled, and TCRdb retains in-frame clones only, with some absent. The table records about 24,000 clones, 77% of them present only once. Sample: CD4+ or CD8+ T cells sorted from blood, taken in a trial of the OX40 agonist ivuxolimab. All receptors derive from an adult with an advanced solid tumor such as melanoma, head and neck, liver or kidney cancer.

This chain links TRBV6-5 with TRBJ1-3; weak D call: TRBD1 (6 bases). V lost 6 bases and J lost 4, with 16 bases in between. The germline gives CDR1 MNHEY, CDR2 SVGAGI. The CDR3 runs to 15 residues. CDR3 coding DNA: TGTGCCAGCAGGATAACAGGGACGGAAGGAAACACCATATATTTT. The encoded protein is CASRITGTEGNTIYF.

V usage is TRBV19 and J usage is TRBJ2-1; 8 nucleotides agree with TRBD1. Germline V gene sequence: CDR1 LNHDA, CDR2 SQIVND (reference sequence). The CDR3 spans 14 residues. Germline trimming cut 8 bases from V and 0 bases from J; bases unmatched to any gene: 3. The DNA for the CDR3 is TGTGCCAGTCAGGGGACAGGCTCCTACAATGAGCAGTTCTTC. Translated, it gives CASQGTGSYNEQFF.

This clone was detected only a few times. The genes are TRBV6-1 and TRBJ1-2, with a possible D match to TRBD1 (6 bases). CDR1 and CDR2 (germline): MNHNS, SASEGT. Between the trimmed V and J ends, which lost 6 bases and 6 bases, there was a span of 17 bases. The CDR3 sequence is 14 residues long. The CDR3 loop reads CASRPRGGADGYTF. Here the CDR3 DNA reads TGTGCCAGCAGACCCCGGGGGGGGGCGGATGGCTACACCTTC.

This clone was observed a single time. This chain uses TRBV28 with TRBJ2-7; no definite D call. Germline CDR1 and CDR2: MDHEN and SYDVKM. The CDR3 is made up of 14 amino acids. The V and J ends lost 5 bases and 3 bases respectively, with 14 bases between them. The CDR3 DNA reads TGTGCCAGCAGTACTCCAGGCAAGTTCTACGAGCAGTACTTC. It codes for CASSTPGKFYEQYF.

V is TRBV30 and J is TRBJ1-2, with 7 bases aligning to TRBD1. Germline-derived CDR1 and CDR2 are GTSNPN and SVGIG (reference sequence). This CDR3 has 14 residues. V trimming: 4 bases; J trimming: 6 bases; junction bases outside the gene matches: 11. CDR3 in amino acids: CAWTKGGGEHGYTF. As DNA, the CDR3 is TGTGCCTGGACTAAGGGAGGGGGCGAGCATGGCTACACCTTC.

About this clone: The conserved final phenylalanine or tryptophan is absent from the CDR3, which likely points to a read error. The DNA is left out, because the CDR3 cannot be placed on it with certainty; the CDR3 is given as TCRdb lists it. This rearrangement joins TRBV5-8 to TRBJ2-7; the table's D gene call, TRBD2, was not cross checked with the DNA. Germline CDR1 reads SGHTS; CDR2 reads YDEGEE. The CDR3 region is 12 residues in length, termini included. The CDR3 loop is CASSPGPGLEVL.

This clone was found a few times. J is TRBJ2-1 and V is TRBV25-1; tentatively, D is TRBD2 (6 bases). The V end lost 7 bases, the J end lost 15 bases, and 16 bases lay between the germline ends. The CDR3 sequence is 11 residues long. Germline V gene lookup returns CDR1 MGHDK and CDR2 SYGVNS. In DNA, the CDR3 is TGTGCCAGCACGCCGGGGGATGTGGCGTTCTTC. Encoded protein: CASTPGDVAFF. Filled out from reference TRBV25-1 and TRBJ2-1, the complete variable domain reads EADIYQTPRYLVIGTGKKITLECSQTMGHDKMYWYQQDPGMELHLIHYSYGVNSTEKGDLSSESTVSRIRTEHFPLTLESARPSHTSQYLCASTPGDVAFFGPGTRLTVL.

The chain uses TRBV4-2 and TRBJ1-2; TRBD1 matches at 7 bases. Germline V lookup: CDR1 LGHNA, CDR2 YNFKEQ. J lost 8 bases, V lost 0 bases, and 6 bases had no gene match. CDR3 length: 14 amino acids. CDR3 loop: CASSQDTRGQGYTF. The CDR3 bases are TGTGCCAGCAGCCAAGACACGAGGGGGCAAGGCTACACCTTC.

The CDR3 DNA sequence: TGTGCCAGCAGCTTAGGGGGGCCCATGTTATCACCCCTCCACTTT. Protein sequence: CASSLGGPMLSPLHF. This rearrangement joins TRBV11-2 to TRBJ1-6; a weak D match, TRBD1 (6 bases). V dropped 1 base and J dropped 10 bases, with 14 bases sitting between them. Germline-derived CDR1 and CDR2 are SGHAT and FQNNGV. This CDR3 has 15 residues.

The rearrangement uses TRBV9 and TRBJ2-7; 8 bases match TRBD1. The V gene end was trimmed by 7 bases and the J gene end by 5 bases; junction bases not matched to a gene: 11. CDR1 SGDLS and CDR2 YYNGEE come from the germline V gene. This CDR3 is 14 amino acids long. CDR3 residues: CASGKTGVRDEQYF. CDR3 in DNA: TGTGCCAGCGGGAAGACAGGGGTAAGGGACGAGCAGTACTTC.

This chain links TRBV12-5 with TRBJ2-2, with TRBD1 as a possible D gene (5 bases). Germline values: CDR1 LGHNT, CDR2 FRNRAP. V lost 0 bases, J lost 4 bases, and 9 bases lay in between. The CDR3 consists of 15 residues. Here the CDR3 DNA reads TGTGCTAGTGGTTTGGTAACAGGAATCACCGGGGAGCTGTTTTTT. Its protein is CASGLVTGITGELFF.

The chain couples TRBV19 to TRBJ1-1; no clear D gene. The CDR3 has 13 amino acids. The V and J ends lost 7 bases and 4 bases respectively, with 13 bases between them. Germline loops: CDR1 LNHDA, CDR2 SQIVND (reference sequence). CDR3 sequence reads: CASIGTWGTEAFF. The CDR3 DNA sequence: TGTGCCAGTATTGGAACCTGGGGCACTGAAGCTTTCTTT.

The table lists this clone with a count of one. V usage is TRBV7-2 and J usage is TRBJ2-1; a possible D gene is TRBD1 (5 bases). Trimming left V 1 base short and J 8 bases short, with 15 bases between. The CDR3 extends over 15 amino acids. Germline CDR1 reads SGHTA; CDR2 reads FQGNSA. The CDR3, as DNA: TGTGCCAGCAGCTTAGTCAAGGGGTTGAGGTATGAGCAGTTCTTC. This encodes CASSLVKGLRYEQFF.

This clone was picked up a small number of times. The V call is TRBV2, the J call TRBJ1-1, with a possible D match to TRBD1 (5 bases). This CDR3 is 15 amino acids long. V was trimmed by 5 bases and J by 7 bases, leaving 20 bases between them. CDR1 is SNHLY, CDR2 FYNNEI, per germline. The CDR3 reads CASSNARGGLNEAFF. The CDR3 region has the DNA TGTGCCAGCAGTAACGCTAGGGGCGGTTTAAATGAAGCTTTCTTT. Complete variable domain (other parts from reference TRBV2 and TRBJ1-1): EPEVTQTPSHQVTQMGQEVILRCVPISNHLYFYWYRQILGQKVEFLVSFYNNEISEKSEIFDDQFSVERPDGSNFTLKIRSTKLEDSAMYFCASSNARGGLNEAFFGQGTRLTVV.

The chain has TRBV30 and TRBJ2-2; possibly TRBD1 for D (5 bases). The CDR3 runs to 13 residues. The germline CDR1 and CDR2 sequences are GTSNPN and SVGIG (reference sequence). V was cut by 2 bases and J by 10 bases, with 14 bases left in between. The CDR3 DNA reads TGTGCCTGGAGTCAGGGCAACTCGGTGGAGCTGTTTTTT. It translates to CAWSQGNSVELFF.

The genes are TRBV6-6 and TRBJ1-1; perhaps TRBD1 as D (6 bases). V gave up 2 bases and J gave up 2 bases, with 9 bases separating them. The CDR3 consists of 14 residues. The germline gives CDR1 MNHNY, CDR2 SVGAGI (reference sequence). DNA of the CDR3: TGTGCCAGCAGTTACGGACAGACAAACACTGAAGCTTTCTTT. It specifies CASSYGQTNTEAFF.

The chain recombines TRBV5-1 with TRBJ2-2; either TRBD1 or TRBD2 may supply D (5 bases each). Germline V gene sequence: CDR1 SGHRS, CDR2 YFSETQ. V lost 0 bases to trimming and J lost 4 bases, with 10 bases between them. This CDR3 has 15 residues. As DNA, the CDR3 is TGCGCCAGCAGCTTGGGAGGGGTCGGCACCGGGGAGCTGTTTTTT. Translating gives CASSLGGVGTGELFF.

The rearrangement joins TRBV20-1 to TRBJ2-5; 11 bases agree with TRBD2. The CDR3 extends over 11 amino acids. J gave up 11 bases and V 6 bases, and 5 bases lay outside the gene matches. CDR1 and CDR2 from the germline V gene are DFQATT and SNEGSKA (reference sequence). In nucleotides, the CDR3 is TGCAGTGCACAGGGACTAGCGGAGCAGTACTTC. Translation gives CSAQGLAEQYF.